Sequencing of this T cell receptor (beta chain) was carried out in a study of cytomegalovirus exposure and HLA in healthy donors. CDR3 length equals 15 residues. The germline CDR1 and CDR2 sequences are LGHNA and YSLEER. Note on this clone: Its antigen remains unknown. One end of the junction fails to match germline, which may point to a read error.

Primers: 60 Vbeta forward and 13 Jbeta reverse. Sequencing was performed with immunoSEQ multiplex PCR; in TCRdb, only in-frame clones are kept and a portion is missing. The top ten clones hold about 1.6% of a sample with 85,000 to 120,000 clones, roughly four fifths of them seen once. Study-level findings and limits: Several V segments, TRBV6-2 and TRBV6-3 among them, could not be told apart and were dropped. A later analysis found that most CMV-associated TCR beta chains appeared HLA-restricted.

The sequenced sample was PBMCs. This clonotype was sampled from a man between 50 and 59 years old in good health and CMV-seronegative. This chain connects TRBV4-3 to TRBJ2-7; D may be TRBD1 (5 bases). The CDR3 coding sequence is TGCGCCAGCAGCCAATTTGACAGCCAGGGCTACGGGCAGTACTTC. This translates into CASSQFDSQGYGQYF.